The clone carrying this T cell receptor (beta chain) was observed a few times. Every TCR beta cDNA library bore unique molecular identifiers. cDNA molecules numbering 450,000 to 650,000 came from approximately 1 to 10 million T cells. A single record per CDR3 protein comes from TCRdb applying MiXCR to the PCR reads. The table has hundreds of thousands of distinct CDR3 sequences, 30% to 45% seen once. The data stem from a study of post-analysis software for immune sequencing data. The sequencing sample was made of blood. This receptor was identified in a girl aged 5 to 17 with multiple sclerosis.

CDR3 amino acids: CASRRYQGTGDSPLHF. DNA of the CDR3: TGTGCCAGCAGACGATATCAAGGGACAGGGGATTCACCCCTCCACTTT. This chain uses TRBV27 with TRBJ1-6, with 10 nucleotides matching TRBD1. The length of the CDR3 is 16 residues. V was pared by 6 bases and J by 8 bases, with 10 bases of the junction left unmatched. Germline CDR1 reads MNHEY; CDR2 reads SMNVEV (reference sequence).